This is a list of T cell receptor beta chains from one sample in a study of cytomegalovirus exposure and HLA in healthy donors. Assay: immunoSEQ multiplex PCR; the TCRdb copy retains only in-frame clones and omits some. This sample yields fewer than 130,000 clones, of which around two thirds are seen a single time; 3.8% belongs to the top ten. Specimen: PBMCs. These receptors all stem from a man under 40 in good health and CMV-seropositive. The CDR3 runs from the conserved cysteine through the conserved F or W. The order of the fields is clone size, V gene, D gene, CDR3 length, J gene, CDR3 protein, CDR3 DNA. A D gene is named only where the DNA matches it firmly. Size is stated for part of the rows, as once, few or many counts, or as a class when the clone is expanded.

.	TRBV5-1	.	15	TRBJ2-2	CASSYGQRNTGELFF	TGCGCCAGCAGCTATGGACAGAGGAACACCGGGGAGCTGTTTTTT
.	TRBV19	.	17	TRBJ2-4	CASSIGGTRLPKNIQYF	TGTGCCAGTAGTATAGGGGGGACTCGTCTACCCAAAAACATTCAGTACTTC
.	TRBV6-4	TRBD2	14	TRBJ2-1	CASKAGPTYNEQFF	TGTGCCAGCAAAGCGGGACCTACCTACAATGAGCAGTTCTTC
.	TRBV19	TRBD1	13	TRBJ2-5	CASRFQGEETQYF	TGTGCCAGTAGGTTTCAGGGGGAAGAGACCCAGTACTTC
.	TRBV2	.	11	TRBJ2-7	CASGAGGEQYF	TGTGCCAGCGGGGCCGGGGGCGAGCAGTACTTC
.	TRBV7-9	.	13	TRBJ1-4	CASSLGQWEKLFF	TGTGCCAGCAGCCTAGGACAATGGGAAAAACTGTTTTTT
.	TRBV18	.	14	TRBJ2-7	CASSPGLEAVEQYF	TGTGCCAGCTCACCAGGCCTAGAGGCGGTCGAGCAGTACTTC
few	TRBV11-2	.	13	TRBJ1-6	CASSLVADSPLHF	TGTGCCAGCAGCTTAGTGGCAGATTCACCCCTCCACTTT
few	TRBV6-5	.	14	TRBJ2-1	CASSFESSYNEQFF	TGTGCCAGCAGTTTCGAGAGCTCCTACAATGAGCAGTTCTTC
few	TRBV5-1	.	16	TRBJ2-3	CASSLVAGASTDTQYF	TGCGCCAGCAGCTTGGTGGCGGGGGCGAGCACAGATACGCAGTATTTT
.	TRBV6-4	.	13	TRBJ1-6	CASSAEAGSPLHF	TGTGCCAGCAGTGCGGAGGCCGGCTCACCCCTCCACTTT
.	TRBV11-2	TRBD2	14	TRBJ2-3	CASSFQPSGDTQYF	TGTGCCAGCAGCTTTCAACCTAGCGGGGATACGCAGTATTTT
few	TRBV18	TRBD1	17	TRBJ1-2	CASSPRLRDREGHGYTF	TGTGCCAGCTCACCAAGATTACGGGACAGGGAAGGTCATGGCTACACCTTC
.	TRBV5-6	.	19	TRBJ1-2	CASSLIVRRIDRPNYGYTF	TGTGCCAGCAGCTTGATAGTGCGCCGGATTGACAGGCCTAACTATGGCTACACCTTC
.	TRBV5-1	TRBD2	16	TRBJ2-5	CASSFGLAGDQETQYF	TGCGCCAGCAGCTTTGGACTAGCGGGGGACCAAGAGACCCAGTACTTC
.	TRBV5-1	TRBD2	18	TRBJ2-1	CASSLSGLAAGRYNEQFF	TGCGCCAGCAGCTTGTCGGGGCTAGCGGCGGGGAGATACAATGAGCAGTTCTTC
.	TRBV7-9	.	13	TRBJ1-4	CASSSPSNEKLFF	TGTGCCAGCAGCTCCCCCAGTAATGAAAAACTGTTTTTT
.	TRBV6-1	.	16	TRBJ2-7	CASSAWGRATSYEQYF	TGTGCCAGCAGTGCATGGGGGCGTGCGACGTCCTACGAGCAGTACTTC
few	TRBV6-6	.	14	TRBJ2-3	CASSYSPGLDTQYF	TGTGCCAGCAGTTACTCTCCGGGACTCGATACGCAGTATTTT
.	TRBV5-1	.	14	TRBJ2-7	CASSLETWLDEQYF	TGCGCCAGCAGCTTGGAGACATGGCTCGATGAGCAGTACTTC
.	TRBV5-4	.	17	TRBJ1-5	CASSFVGWAPINQPQHF	TGTGCCAGCAGCTTCGTGGGTTGGGCCCCAATCAATCAGCCCCAGCATTTT